These T cell receptor beta chains were read from a single sample in a study of spatial heterogeneity in lung cancer. TCRdb ran MiXCR on the 5' RACE reads and lists one entry per CDR3 protein. The sample carries some 97,000 distinct CDR3 sequences, roughly 4.5% recorded once. The sequencing here drew on lung tumor tissue, taken at surgery. The receptors stem from a male donor with early-stage non-small cell lung cancer. CDR3s include the opening cysteine and the closing phenylalanine or tryptophan. A D gene is named only where the DNA matches it firmly. Where a row states a size, it is once, few, many or the class of an expanded clone; other rows omit it.

clone_size	d_call	v_call	j_call	cdr3_aa	cdr3_nt
-	TRBD2	TRBV4-2	TRBJ2-5	CASSQMGGSQETQYF	TGTGCCAGCAGCCAAATGGGCGGGAGCCAAGAGACCCAGTACTTC
-	-	TRBV28	TRBJ2-3	CASSSGARDTQYF	TGTGCCAGCAGTTCGGGAGCTCGCGATACGCAGTATTTT
many	-	TRBV27	TRBJ2-5	CASSPGTAEGETQYF	TGTGCCAGCAGTCCCGGGACGGCTGAGGGAGAGACCCAGTACTTC
many	-	TRBV28	TRBJ2-1	CASRTRASSSSYNEQFF	TGTGCCAGCAGAACCCGAGCCTCCTCTAGCTCCTACAATGAGCAGTTCTTC
many	-	TRBV29-1	TRBJ1-1	CSVEGGVEAFF	TGCAGCGTTGAGGGGGGGGTTGAAGCTTTCTTT
many	-	TRBV11-2	TRBJ2-5	CASNMRGDETQYF	TGTGCCAGCAACATGAGAGGCGACGAGACCCAGTACTTC
-	-	TRBV6-4	TRBJ2-2	CASSDGVSSNTGELFF	TGTGCCAGCAGTGACGGGGTCAGCTCGAACACCGGGGAGCTGTTTTTT
many	-	TRBV3-1	TRBJ2-1	CASSRTLGLDNEQFF	TGTGCCAGCAGCCGTACTCTGGGCTTGGACAATGAGCAGTTCTTC
many	-	TRBV6-1	TRBJ2-1	CASSEVSESREQFF	TGTGCCAGCAGTGAGGTGTCGGAGAGTAGGGAGCAGTTCTTC
few	-	TRBV5-1	TRBJ2-7	CASSFGPGTREQYF	TGCGCCAGCAGCTTTGGCCCCGGGACCCGCGAGCAGTACTTC
many	-	TRBV7-9	TRBJ1-5	CASSLTGRNQPQHF	TGTGCCAGCAGCCTCACAGGGCGCAATCAGCCCCAGCATTTT
few	TRBD2	TRBV3-1	TRBJ2-1	CASSQELAGGREQFF	TGTGCCAGCAGCCAAGAACTAGCGGGAGGGCGTGAGCAGTTCTTC
-	-	TRBV6-5	TRBJ1-4	CASSKGREKLFF	TGTGCCAGCAGTAAAGGACGAGAAAAACTGTTTTTT
many	-	TRBV6-5	TRBJ2-3	CASRGRGGDTQYF	TGTGCCAGCAGGGGCAGGGGGGGAGATACGCAGTATTTT
many	-	TRBV28	TRBJ1-6	CASRKDLGSPLHF	TGTGCCAGCAGGAAGGATTTAGGGTCACCCCTCCACTTT
many	-	TRBV25-1	TRBJ1-5	CASSEFGDGQPQHF	TGTGCCAGCAGTGAATTTGGGGACGGTCAGCCCCAGCATTTT
few	TRBD1	TRBV7-6	TRBJ1-2	CASSDGQGANGYTF	TGTGCCAGCAGCGACGGACAGGGGGCAAATGGCTACACCTTC
many	-	TRBV4-1	TRBJ2-7	CASSLAHIAGTYEQYF	TGCGCCAGCAGCCTCGCCCACATTGCAGGGACCTACGAGCAGTACTTC
many	-	TRBV14	TRBJ1-2	CASSQDRFLERAGGYTF	-
-	TRBD1	TRBV2	TRBJ1-1	CASSLRGSGNTEAFF	TGTGCCAGCAGTCTCAGGGGGTCGGGGAACACTGAAGCTTTCTTT
many	-	TRBV28	TRBJ2-7	CASSPHRTLGAYEQYF	TGTGCCAGCAGTCCCCACAGGACCCTAGGGGCCTACGAGCAGTACTTC
many	-	TRBV4-1	TRBJ2-7	CASSQDQGLTSYEQYF	TGCGCCAGCAGCCAAGACCAGGGTCTCACCTCCTACGAGCAGTACTTC
many	-	TRBV10-3	TRBJ1-5	CAIGQGQPQHF	TGTGCCATCGGGCAAGGACAGCCCCAGCATTTT
many	-	TRBV9	TRBJ1-3	CASSVDHSSGNTIYF	TGTGCCAGCAGCGTTGATCATTCTTCTGGAAACACCATATATTTT
many	-	TRBV20-1	TRBJ1-5	CSASPKVGPRQPQHF	TGCAGTGCTAGTCCAAAAGTGGGGCCGCGGCAGCCCCAGCATTTT
-	TRBD1	TRBV27	TRBJ1-6	CASSKDRVGSPLHF	TGTGCCAGCAGTAAAGACAGGGTTGGTTCACCCCTCCACTTT
many	-	TRBV12-3/TRBV12-4	TRBJ2-2	CASSLGLGRSINTGELFF	TGTGCCAGCAGTTTAGGCTTGGGCAGATCCATCAACACCGGGGAGCTGTTTTTT
many	-	TRBV20-1	TRBJ2-1	CSARDLGLANYNEQFF	TGCAGTGCTAGAGATCTTGGGCTAGCAAATTACAATGAGCAGTTCTTC
many	-	TRBV5-6	TRBJ1-3	CASAQVAVENTIYF	TGTGCCAGCGCCCAAGTCGCCGTGGAGAACACCATATATTTT
-	TRBD2	TRBV2	TRBJ2-2	CASSDSGRGTGELFF	TGTGCCAGCAGTGATAGCGGGAGGGGCACCGGGGAGCTGTTTTTT
-	TRBD2	TRBV29-1	TRBJ2-1	CSVKTSGSVSYNEQFF	TGCAGCGTTAAGACTAGCGGGAGCGTTTCCTACAATGAGCAGTTCTTC
many	-	TRBV2	TRBJ1-3	CASSTYSSGNTIYF	TGTGCCAGCAGCACTTACAGCTCTGGAAACACCATATATTTT
many	-	TRBV28	TRBJ2-5	CASSFGQPQETQYF	TGTGCCAGCAGTTTCGGGCAGCCGCAAGAGACCCAGTACTTC
large	-	TRBV27	TRBJ1-1	CASSPTTRAEVAFF	TGTGCCAGCAGTCCCACGACCCGAGCGGAGGTAGCTTTCTTT
many	-	TRBV20-1	TRBJ2-4	CSFIRGSAKNIQYF	TGCAGTTTCATTCGAGGGAGCGCCAAAAACATTCAGTACTTC
few	-	TRBV5-6	TRBJ1-5	CASSLGASASNQPQHF	TGTGCCAGCAGCTTGGGGGCCTCAGCTAGCAATCAGCCCCAGCATTTT
many	-	TRBV10-3	TRBJ2-1	CAISEGLPYNEQFF	TGTGCCATCAGTGAAGGACTACCCTACAATGAGCAGTTCTTC
many	-	TRBV4-2	TRBJ2-2	CASSQVVSRPGELFF	TGTGCCAGCAGCCAAGTAGTATCCAGGCCCGGGGAGCTGTTTTTT
few	-	TRBV3-1	TRBJ2-3	CASSQDLVTQYF	TGTGCCAGCAGCCAAGATCTGGTTACGCAGTATTTT
many	-	TRBV5-6	TRBJ2-5	CASATGGGGETQYF	TGTGCCAGTGCGACAGGCGGCGGAGGAGAGACCCAGTACTTC
many	TRBD1	TRBV3-1	TRBJ1-1	CASSQDQNRGLAFF	TGTGCCAGCAGCCAAGATCAAAACAGGGGGCTGGCTTTCTTT
many	-	TRBV10-3	TRBJ2-2	CAISVDIQGAGELFF	TGTGCCATCAGTGTCGACATCCAAGGGGCCGGGGAGCTGTTTTTT
few	-	TRBV14	TRBJ1-1	CASSQLRTIAFF	TGTGCCAGCAGCCAACTTCGGACGATAGCTTTCTTT
many	-	TRBV27	TRBJ1-1	CASRAWGKLNTEAFF	TGTGCCAGTAGGGCCTGGGGAAAACTGAACACTGAAGCTTTCTTT
many	-	TRBV13	TRBJ1-1	CASDSLLNTEAFF	TGTGCCAGCGACAGCCTCCTAAACACTGAAGCTTTCTTT
many	-	TRBV19	TRBJ2-1	CASSRQNNEQFF	TGTGCCAGTAGTCGACAGAACAATGAGCAGTTCTTC
medium-sized	-	TRBV20-1	TRBJ1-3	CSAIPYTGNTIYF	TGCAGTGCTATCCCCTATACTGGAAACACCATATATTTT
-	-	TRBV24-1	TRBJ2-5	CATSDLRGNQETQYF	TGTGCCACCAGTGATTTGCGGGGGAACCAAGAGACCCAGTACTTC
many	TRBD2	TRBV15	TRBJ2-2	CATSRGTSDTGELFF	TGTGCCACCAGCAGAGGGACTAGCGATACCGGGGAGCTGTTTTTT
many	-	TRBV20-1	TRBJ2-3	CSASVNTQYF	TGCAGTGCTAGCGTGAATACGCAGTATTTT
many	-	TRBV28	TRBJ1-5	CASSLIRGVRNQPQHF	TGTGCCAGCAGCCTTATTAGGGGGGTACGCAATCAGCCCCAGCATTTT
-	-	TRBV30	TRBJ2-7	CAWSNRGLWGEMDF	TGTGCCTGGAGTAACCGGGGGCTCTGGGGAGAAATGGATTTC
many	TRBD1	TRBV4-1	TRBJ1-2	CASSLATGAINYGYTF	TGCGCCAGCAGCCTAGCCACAGGGGCGATCAACTATGGCTACACCTTC